Presented here are 5 T cell receptor beta chains from one specimen sequenced in a study of identical twins. MiXCR, applied by TCRdb to the 5' RACE reads, yields one record per CDR3 protein. The sample lists some 500,000 distinct CDR3 sequences, 22% occurring once. A further study also used this sample, focusing on T cells expressing NK-cell markers.

The sequencing input was CD4+ T cells sorted from blood. These receptors all come from a woman between 18 and 29 years old in good health.

Only a few counts were recorded for this clonotype. The chain links TRBV20-1 to TRBJ2-7; maybe TRBD2 (6 bases). Germline CDR1 is DFQATT and CDR2 is SNEGSKA (reference sequence). The V and J ends lost 5 bases and 7 bases respectively, with 18 bases between them. The CDR3 runs to 13 residues. CDR3 amino acids: CSAPTSGGDEQYF. DNA of the CDR3: TGCAGTGCTCCGACCTCCGGCGGGGATGAGCAGTACTTC.

The rearrangement joins TRBV5-1 to TRBJ2-3; D may be TRBD2 (6 bases). This CDR3 region has 14 residues. V gave up 0 bases and J gave up 4 bases, with 9 bases separating them. The germline CDR1 and CDR2 sequences are SGHRS and YFSETQ. CDR3 coding DNA: TGCGCCAGCAGCTTGGCGGGGGACCCAGATACGCAGTATTTT. The encoded protein is CASSLAGDPDTQYF.

This clonotype showed up just a few times. This chain links TRBV15 with TRBJ1-6; TRBD1 might be the D (5 bases). This CDR3 spans 14 amino acids. The V end lost 5 bases, the J end lost 8 bases, and 13 bases lay between the germline ends. Germline lookup yields CDR1 LNHNV and CDR2 YYDKDF (reference sequence). CDR3 in amino acids: CATSLAGTYSPLHF. DNA of the CDR3: TGTGCCACCAGCCTAGCAGGGACCTATTCACCCCTCCACTTT.

V and J are TRBV10-3 and TRBJ2-7, with TRBD2 matching over 7 bases. Looked up from germline, CDR1 is ENHRY and CDR2 is SYGVKD. V lost 4 bases and J lost 0; bases outside the gene matches: 3. The CDR3 has 14 residues. In DNA form, the CDR3 reads TGTGCCATCAGTGTCGGGGGGTACTCCTACGAGCAGTACTTC. It codes for CAISVGGYSYEQYF.

The J gene is TRBJ1-1, the V gene TRBV20-1; no definite D call. Germline V gene lookup returns CDR1 DFQATT and CDR2 SNEGSKA (reference sequence). The CDR3 is made up of 12 amino acids. V lost 4 bases to trimming and J lost 0 bases, with 6 bases between them. CDR3 amino acids: CSANAMNTEAFF. CDR3 nucleotide sequence: TGCAGTGCTAACGCCATGAACACTGAAGCTTTCTTT.